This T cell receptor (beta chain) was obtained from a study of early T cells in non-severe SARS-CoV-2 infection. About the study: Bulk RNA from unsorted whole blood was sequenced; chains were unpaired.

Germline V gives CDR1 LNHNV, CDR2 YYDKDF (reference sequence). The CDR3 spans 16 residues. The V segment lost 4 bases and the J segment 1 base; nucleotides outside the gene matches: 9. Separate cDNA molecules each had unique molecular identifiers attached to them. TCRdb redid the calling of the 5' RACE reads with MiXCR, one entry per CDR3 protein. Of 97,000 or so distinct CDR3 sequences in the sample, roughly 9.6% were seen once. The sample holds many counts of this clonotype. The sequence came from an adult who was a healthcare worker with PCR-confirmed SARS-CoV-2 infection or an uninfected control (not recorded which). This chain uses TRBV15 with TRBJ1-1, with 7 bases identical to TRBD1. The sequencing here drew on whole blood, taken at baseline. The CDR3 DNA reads TGTGCCACCAGCAAAGGGGGCACCCTAAGGAACACTGAAGCTTTCTTT. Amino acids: CATSKGGTLRNTEAFF.